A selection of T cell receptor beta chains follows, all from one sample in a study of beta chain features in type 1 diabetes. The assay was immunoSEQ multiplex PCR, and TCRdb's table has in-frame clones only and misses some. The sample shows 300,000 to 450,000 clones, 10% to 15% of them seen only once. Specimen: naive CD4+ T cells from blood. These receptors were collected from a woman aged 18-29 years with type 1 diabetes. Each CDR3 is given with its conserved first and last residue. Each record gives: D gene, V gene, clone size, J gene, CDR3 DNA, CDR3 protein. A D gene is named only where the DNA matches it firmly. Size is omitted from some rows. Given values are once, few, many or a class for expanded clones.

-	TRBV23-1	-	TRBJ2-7	TGCGCCAGCAGTCAGGCCACCTCCTACGAGCAGTACTTC	CASSQATSYEQYF
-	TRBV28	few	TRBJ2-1	TGTGCCAGCCTGGGGCAAGAGCAGTTCTTC	CASLGQEQFF
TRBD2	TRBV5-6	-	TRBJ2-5	TGTGCCAGCAGCCAGGGACTAGCAAAGACCCAGTACTTC	CASSQGLAKTQYF
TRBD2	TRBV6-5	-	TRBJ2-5	TGTGCCAGCAGTTACGGTGGGACTAGCGAGACCCAGTACTTC	CASSYGGTSETQYF
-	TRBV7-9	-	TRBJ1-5	TGTGCCAGCAGCTCACAGGGTTTTCAGCCCCAGCATTTT	CASSSQGFQPQHF
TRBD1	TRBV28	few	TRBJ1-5	TGTGCCAGCAGTTCTCCCCTGACAGGGAGTAGCAATCAGCCCCAGCATTTT	CASSSPLTGSSNQPQHF
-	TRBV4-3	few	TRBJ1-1	TGCGCCAGCAGCCAAGATCGACAGAACACTGAAGCTTTCTTT	CASSQDRQNTEAFF
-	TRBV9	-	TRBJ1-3	TGTGCCAGCAGCGTAGGTCAGGGAGGAAACACCATATATTTT	CASSVGQGGNTIYF
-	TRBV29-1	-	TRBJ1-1	TGCAGCGTCAGGACAGTGAACACTGAAGCTTTCTTT	CSVRTVNTEAFF
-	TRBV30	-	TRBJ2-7	TGTGCCTGGAGCGGTGCCGGGAGCGAGCAGTACTTC	CAWSGAGSEQYF
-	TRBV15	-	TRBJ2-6	TGTGCCACCAGCGACGGTAGAGGCGTCCTGACTTTC	CATSDGRGVLTF
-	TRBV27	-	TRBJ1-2	TGTGCCAGCAGCCCAACGGGATATGGCTACACCTTC	CASSPTGYGYTF
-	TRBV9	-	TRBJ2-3	TGTGCCAGCAGCGTAGGGGTAGGGGTGGCAGATACGCAGTATTTT	CASSVGVGVADTQYF
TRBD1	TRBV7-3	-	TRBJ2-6	TGTGCCAGCCAGGGGGCTGGGGCCAACGTCCTGACTTTC	CASQGAGANVLTF
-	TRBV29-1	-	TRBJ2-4	TGCAGCGTTGAACCCGGGGGTGACATTCAGTACTTC	CSVEPGGDIQYF
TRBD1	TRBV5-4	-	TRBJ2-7	TGTGCCAGCAGTAATCCGGGACAGGGATCCTACGAGCAGTACTTC	CASSNPGQGSYEQYF
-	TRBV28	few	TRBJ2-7	TGTGCCAGCAGTTTTGGTGGGAGACTTTTCGAGCAGTACTTC	CASSFGGRLFEQYF
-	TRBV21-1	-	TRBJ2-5	TGTGCCAGCAGCAAAGTAGGGGGCCAAGAGACCCAGTACTTC	CASSKVGGQETQYF
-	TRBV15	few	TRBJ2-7	TGTGCCACCAGCAGACGGAGCGGAGAGGGCTACGAGCAGTACTTC	CATSRRSGEGYEQYF
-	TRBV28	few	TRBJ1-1	TGTGCCAGCAGCCCATCCCGGGCTGAAGCTTTCTTT	CASSPSRAEAFF
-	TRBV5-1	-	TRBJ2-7	TGCGCCAGCAGCTTGGGAGGTCTCAGTACTTCCTACGAGCAGTACTTC	CASSLGGLSTSYEQYF